This T cell receptor beta chain is drawn from a study of cytomegalovirus exposure and HLA in healthy donors (dated by TCRdb to 2016 to 2017). Looking at the study overall: In an earlier analysis of fewer than 750 of the donors, 276 Gb of sequence data and 117 million unique TCR beta sequences from approximately 180 million T cells were reported. Approximately 310 gigabases of sequencing data and around 80 million unique TCR sequences made up an early release that covered some 640 HLA-typed donors. Of the 300 to 400 genotyped donors, over 70% fell in the genetic ancestry cluster associated with self-reported Caucasian donors. The aim of the study was to test whether cataloging public T cell receptors could identify signatures of past pathogen exposure. The T cell repertoires of about 700 subjects were profiled by immunosequencing and related to cytomegalovirus serostatus. Besides the first cohort of 666 subjects, a separate validation cohort made up of around 120 different subjects was used. The study combined high-throughput TCR immunosequencing, statistical association of individual TCRs with disease status, and machine learning to predict cytomegalovirus infection status. To study patterns of TCR occurrence, a later analysis re-analyzed previously published TCR beta repertoires from 550 to 800 donors and added high-resolution HLA genotyping. The later analysis used no new phenotypic data to find candidate immune exposures, relying instead on TCR beta sequences and their occurrence across donors. In an earlier analysis of 500 to 650 of the donors, high-throughput TCR beta sequencing was used to judge whether each TCR beta V gene segment behaved as functional or pseudogenic. Alongside the repertoire data, information on donor age, sex, ethnicity and CMV serostatus was compiled. A later genetic analysis took genome-wide SNP genotypes for about 65% of the 666 donors and used that subset as a discovery cohort. Every repertoire in the discovery cohort had been generated on one and the same sequencing platform. HLA typing covered class I and class II loci at four-digit resolution. Typing coverage differed by locus: A, B, C, DRB1 and DQB1 were typed in roughly 620-630 donors, DQA1 in about 550, DPA1 in some 610, and DPB1 in around 440. Roughly 5 DR-DQ haplotypes were handled as single units for association and clustering, since linkage in the cohort was strong. Across 398 genotyped donors of the cohort, an average of about 200,000 unique TCR beta nucleotide sequences per donor were sequenced, and 15% to 20% of those sequences were non-productive. Broad study findings and their caveats: In a later analysis, most CMV-associated TCR beta chains were found to appear HLA-restricted, with HLA associations seemingly driven largely by CMV exposure. In vitro tests confirmed that three of the cytomegalovirus-associated TCR beta chains recognize cytomegalovirus antigens. The study gave a list of over 150 TCR beta chains associated with cytomegalovirus. In a later analysis, several top co-occurrence clusters were reported to appear linked to parvovirus B19, influenza, CMV and Epstein-Barr virus. A further reported finding was that TCR beta sequences accurately predicted the HLA-A and HLA-B alleles for most subjects in the first cohort. Compared with the roughly 670-donor mean, donors in an Asian-associated ancestry cluster had fewer N-insertions in productive TCRs, according to a later genetic analysis. The classifier was reported to diagnose cytomegalovirus status with high specificity and sensitivity in both the original cohort and the validation cohort. When HLA alleles, especially DR and DQ, strongly co-occurred, attributing TCR associations to individual alleles was difficult. Correlated functional status among segregating V segments might reflect linkage disequilibrium, but an unknown experimental factor could not be ruled out. Because HLA typing was missing for some donors at each locus, association tests included only the typed subset. The sequencing pipeline was judged likely to have produced a cluster of highly shared sequence variants as a technical artifact. A later analysis associated 16,951 TCR beta sequences with specific HLA alleles at a false discovery rate of 0.05. Roughly uniform sequencing depth across donors was assumed in presence/absence analyses, although this assumption may not hold. In an earlier analysis of more than 500 of the donors, most TCR beta V segments appeared in productive rearrangements about 90% or about 30% of the time, broadly matching IMGT annotations. An association between a missense DCLRE1C variant and V-gene and J-gene trimming of TCR beta chains was found in a later genetic analysis and replicated in an independent cohort. Because the 87-base-pair reads could not distinguish some IMGT-functional V segments, including TRBV6-2 and TRBV6-3, those segments were excluded. A later analysis found that HLA-associated TCR beta chains were more clonally expanded and had lower generation probabilities than equally common non-associated chains. Most TCR sequences were observed very rarely across donors, whereas some public TCRs were present in many individuals. A later analysis found that TCR association rates varied across HLA loci, with DRB1 alleles showing the most associated TCRs and HLA-C alleles the fewest. Because counts were too low, about 18 rarely observed V segments, including chromosome 9 orphons, were excluded from the earlier analysis of some 590 of the donors. Only TCR beta chains were sequenced in this cohort, and the absence of alpha or paired-chain data limited detectable features. For the cohort, immune exposure information was limited to CMV serostatus. It was suggested by the authors that the approach could potentially be generalized to other disease states and immunological phenotypes.

The library relied on the immunoSEQ multiplex PCR assay. For the multiplex PCR, a mixture combining 60 forward primers for TCR Vbeta segments and 13 reverse primers for TCR Jbeta segments was used. The CDR3 region of rearranged TCR beta genes was amplified from genomic DNA with a multiplex PCR assay. The amplified TCR beta libraries were sequenced on the Illumina HiSeq System as 87-base-pair reads. In the source study's methods: In a later analysis, tens of millions of unique TCR beta chains were counted across the roughly 670 repertoires, and around 10 million of these chains were shared by at least two donors. Raw reads were error-corrected and collapsed into unique sequences with a nearest-neighbor algorithm that merged closely related sequences to remove PCR and sequencing errors. Alignment of CDR3 sequences to IMGT reference sequences was used to assign V, D and J gene segments. For a sequence to be retained, a match of at least six nucleotides was required to both a V gene segment and a J gene segment. A rearrangement counted as productive if the CDR3 had no stop codons and remained in frame with V and J, and every other rearrangement counted as non-productive. CDR3 was defined by IMGT convention, running from the second conserved V-encoded cysteine to the conserved J-encoded phenylalanine. The earlier analysis of 587 of the donors excluded any sequence lacking an unambiguous match to a single V gene segment. An earlier analysis of a few hundred of the donors classified V segments as functional when productive rearrangements were above 56.7% and as segregating when the standard deviation between donors was above 5%. A statistical classification framework was built for diagnosing cytomegalovirus status from the catalog of TCR beta chain sequences. In a later analysis, V and J genes were assigned by comparing TCR nucleotide sequences against IMGT/GENE-DB human TR gene sequences. The TCRdist pipeline was used in a later analysis to assign CDR3 sequences and most-parsimonious VDJ recombination scenarios. In a later analysis, each TCR beta chain was defined by its CDR3 amino acid sequence together with its V-gene family, and reads lacking a unique V-gene family were excluded. A later analysis removed 592 highly shared, low-generation-probability nucleotide sequences to deal with suspected cross-contamination and a sequencing artifact. In a later analysis, a clonal expansion index was calculated for each public chain from normalized within-repertoire ranks of inferred template counts. Generation probabilities in a later analysis came from a VDJ recombination model fitted to out-of-frame rearrangements, and those results were checked against IGoR. In a later analysis, hypergeometric tests were used to score TCR-TCR, TCR-HLA and TCR-CMV co-occurrence, with a repertoire-size bias correction applied to TCR pairs. A later analysis estimated false discovery rates by permuting HLA or CMV assignments 20 times. A later analysis grouped co-occurring TCRs with DBSCAN, adding TCRdist sequence similarity when clustering within HLA-allele-positive subsets. Repertoires with fewer than 30,000 or more than 120,000 public chains were left out of co-occurrence clustering, as were four to six repertoires with anomalous nucleotide sharing. TCRdb provides this immuneACCESS table in a form limited to in-frame rearrangements. Some clones are lacking; in checked studies, under half of them reflect an unresolved V gene, and why the rest are absent is not known. V and J calls and clone size are copied from that table; D and trimming were computed from the DNA. Within this sample are over 120,000 clones, with approximately 79% of them counted one time only. Less than 3.5% of the sample is held by the ten biggest clonotypes.

Note on this clone: It has no known antigen specificity. No base qualities exist here, and no much larger clone lies one base off it.

Its CDR3 holds 15 amino acids, cysteine through phenylalanine. CDR3 DNA only is kept here, 45 bases in frame from base 1. The germline V end is reduced by 2 bases and the J end by 1 base; junction bases left unmatched: 4. Per the germline V gene, SGHRS is the CDR1 and YFSETQ is the CDR2. The cohort consisted of 650 to 700 healthy bone marrow donors. At the time of sampling, all cohort members were nominally healthy, though unrecorded immune exposures were likely present. The donor tested CMV seronegative, placing the donor among the 300 to 400 seronegative members of the cohort. Every donor gave a peripheral blood sample, and the peripheral blood mononuclear cells from that sample were used for TCR beta sequencing. Genomic DNA was extracted from the blood cell samples with the Qiagen DNeasy Blood Extraction Kit.

The rearrangement joined TRBV5-1 to TRBJ1-2; 8 bases in the junction line up with TRBD1. Sequencing was performed on PBMCs. The TCR sequence derives from a woman under 40 in good health and CMV-seronegative. The CDR3 is CASSLTGGYNYGYTF. The DNA sequence follows: TGCGCCAGCAGCTTAACAGGGGGATATAACTATGGCTACACCTTC.